This TCR beta chain appears in the sequencing data of a study of CD8 T cells in Susac syndrome. Negative isolation yielded CD4+ and CD8+ T cells, and FACS enriched TEMRA cells. On this clonotype: Antigen: not known.

Random hexamers were used to reverse transcribe about 0.5 to 1 ug of RNA. The amplification used immunoSEQ multiplex PCR on TCR beta CDR3; it spanned 54 Vbeta and 13 Jbeta. TCRdb reprocessed the immunoSEQ multiplex PCR reads with MiXCR, giving one entry per CDR3 protein. The table has about 130,000 distinct CDR3 sequences, about 95% seen once. General study points: TCR sequencing and HLA analysis covered a relatively small number of individuals.

This CDR3 has 12 amino acids. Germline assignment: CDR1 SGHNT and CDR2 YYREEE (reference sequence). The V end was cut by 0 bases, the J end by 4 bases, with 4 bases between. The V call is TRBV5-4, the J call TRBJ2-5; the D is unclear. The clonotype was recovered from a human donor in good health. What was sequenced was CD4+ T cells from PBMCs. CDR3 in DNA: TGTGCCAGCAGCTTGGACCCAGAGACCCAGTACTTC. Amino acid sequence: CASSLDPETQYF.